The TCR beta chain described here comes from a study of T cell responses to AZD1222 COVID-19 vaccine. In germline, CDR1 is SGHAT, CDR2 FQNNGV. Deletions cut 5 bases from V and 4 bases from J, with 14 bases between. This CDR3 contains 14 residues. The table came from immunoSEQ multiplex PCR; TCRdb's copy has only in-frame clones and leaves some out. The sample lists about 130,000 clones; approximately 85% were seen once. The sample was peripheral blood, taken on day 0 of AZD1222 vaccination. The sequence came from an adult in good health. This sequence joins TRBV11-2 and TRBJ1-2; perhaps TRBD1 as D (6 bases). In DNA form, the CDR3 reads TGTGCCAGCAGCGGGATGAGGGGGTCCTATGGCTACACCTTC. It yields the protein CASSGMRGSYGYTF.